Below, 28 T cell receptor beta chains from the same sample are listed, as sequenced in a study of T cell responses to AZD1222 COVID-19 vaccine. Assay used: immunoSEQ multiplex PCR; TCRdb lists only in-frame clones, some missing. The sample yields about 67,000 clones, roughly four fifths seen once. This material consisted of peripheral blood, taken 28 days after the second AZD1222 dose. These receptors were taken from an adult who received the AZD1222 COVID-19 vaccine.

The chain couples TRBV25-1 to TRBJ2-1, with D perhaps matching TRBD1 (6 bases). The CDR3 totals 16 residues. V lost 4 bases to trimming and J lost 0 bases, with 13 bases between them. The germline gives CDR1 MGHDK, CDR2 SYGVNS. The CDR3, as DNA: TGTGCCAGCAGTGGTCCCGGGACACCCTCCTACAATGAGCAGTTCTTC. This sequence encodes CASSGPGTPSYNEQFF. The full variable domain, completed using reference TRBV25-1 and TRBJ2-1, is EADIYQTPRYLVIGTGKKITLECSQTMGHDKMYWYQQDPGMELHLIHYSYGVNSTEKGDLSSESTVSRIRTEHFPLTLESARPSHTSQYLCASSGPGTPSYNEQFFGPGTRLTVL.

The rearrangement uses TRBV30 and TRBJ1-6; D is unresolved. CDR1 and CDR2 (germline): GTSNPN, SVGIG (reference sequence). The CDR3 loop spans 14 amino acids. With 0 bases removed from V and 8 bases from J, the gap between germline ends came to 11 bases. The CDR3 DNA follows: TGTGCCTGGAGTGTACAGCCGGTGGATTCACCCCTCCACTTT. Its translation: CAWSVQPVDSPLHF. Supplemented by reference TRBV30 and TRBJ1-6, the full variable domain reads SQTIHQWPATLVQPVGSPLSLECTVEGTSNPNLYWYRQAAGRGLQLLFYSVGIGQISSEVPQNLSASRPQDRQFILSSKKLLLSDSGFYLCAWSVQPVDSPLHFGNGTRLTVT.

The sample holds one count of this clone. V and J are TRBV5-6 and TRBJ1-3; 7 bases line up with TRBD1. The CDR3 is made up of 15 amino acids. J was trimmed by 2 bases and V by 2 bases; bases with no gene match: 4. Per the germline V gene, CDR1 is SGHDT and CDR2 is YYEEEE. CDR3 coding DNA: TGTGCCAGCAGCTTTTATGACAGGGCTGGAAACACCATATATTTT. Amino acid sequence: CASSFYDRAGNTIYF.

This clone came up once. The rearrangement joins TRBV5-5 to TRBJ2-2, with TRBD1 matching 9 bases. The germline CDR1 and CDR2 sequences are SGHKS and YYEKEE (reference sequence). The CDR3 spans 16 residues. V was clipped by 4 bases and J by 7 bases; unmatched bases: 11. This chain's CDR3 is CASSAPDRGRDGELFF. In nucleotides, the CDR3 is TGTGCCAGCAGCGCACCGGACAGGGGTCGGGACGGGGAGCTGTTTTTT.

This clone appeared a few times. The genes are TRBV10-3 and TRBJ1-2, with a weak D call TRBD1 (6 bases). This CDR3 is 15 amino acids long. V gave up 2 bases and J gave up 3 bases, with 13 bases separating them. Germline CDR1 reads ENHRY; CDR2 reads SYGVKD. DNA of the CDR3: TGTGCCATCAGTGAGGGGGGGCAGGGGTACTATGGCTACACCTTC. It is translated as CAISEGGQGYYGYTF.

The rearrangement links TRBV28 to TRBJ1-2, with D possibly TRBD1 on 6 matching bases. This CDR3 has 16 amino acids. The germline V and J ends were trimmed by 3 bases and 3 bases, with 17 bases remaining between them. Per germline, CDR1 MDHEN and CDR2 SYDVKM. CDR3 sequence (DNA): TGTGCCAGCAGTTTGATTACAGGGAGGTACGACTATGGCTACACCTTC. This encodes CASSLITGRYDYGYTF.

This CDR3 reads CASGVMNTQYF. As DNA, the CDR3 is TGCGCCAGCGGAGTTATGAATACGCAGTATTTT. J is TRBJ2-3 and V is TRBV5-1; D uncertain. With 7 bases removed from V and 7 bases from J, the gap between germline ends came to 10 bases. The CDR3 length is 11 residues. Germline V CDR1 and CDR2: SGHRS, YFSETQ.

V and J are TRBV27 and TRBJ2-1; 8 bases align to TRBD2. J was trimmed by 6 bases and V by 5 bases; bases with no gene match: 12. This CDR3 comprises 16 residues. The germline CDR1 and CDR2 sequences are MNHEY and SMNVEV (reference sequence). The CDR3 reads CASSRPYRGGRNEQFF. CDR3 nucleotides: TGTGCCAGCAGTAGACCATACCGGGGGGGCCGCAATGAGCAGTTCTTC.

This clone was found a few times. The CDR3 sequence: CASSEGVGSGGYGYTF. For the CDR3, the DNA is TGTGCCAGCAGTGAAGGCGTAGGATCTGGGGGCTATGGCTACACCTTC. The gene calls are TRBV6-1 and TRBJ1-2; a weak D match, TRBD1 (5 bases). The CDR3 spans 16 residues. In germline, CDR1 is MNHNS, CDR2 SASEGT. V was shortened by 1 base and J by 4 bases, with 16 bases between the two germline ends.

The chain couples TRBV6-2 or TRBV6-3 to TRBJ1-5; TRBD1 might be the D (6 bases). This CDR3 is 14 amino acids long. Deletions cut 2 bases from V and 2 bases from J, with 7 bases between. Germline-derived CDR1 and CDR2 are MNHEY and SVGEGT. CDR3 residues: CASSYAGGNQPQHF. The CDR3, as DNA: TGTGCCAGCAGTTACGCAGGGGGCAATCAGCCCCAGCATTTT.

This clone occurred a few times. The genes are TRBV19 and TRBJ2-7; no clear D gene. Germline CDR1 LNHDA, CDR2 SQIVND (reference sequence). This CDR3 region has 16 residues. V lost 1 base, J lost 4 bases, and 17 bases lay in between. The CDR3: CASSIAYSLSDYEQYF. The CDR3 coding sequence is TGTGCCAGTAGTATAGCCTACAGCCTTTCCGATTACGAGCAGTACTTC.

The rearrangement links TRBV3-1 (or the pseudogene TRBV3-2) to TRBJ1-1, with D uncertain. Trimming pared 0 bases from V and 12 bases from J, leaving 11 bases between. Germline CDR1 is LGHDT and CDR2 is YNNKEL (reference sequence). The CDR3 totals 12 residues. The CDR3 loop is CASSQESFQPFF. In nucleotides, the CDR3 is TGTGCCAGCAGCCAAGAGTCCTTCCAACCTTTCTTT.

The gene calls are TRBV19 and TRBJ2-2; 8 nucleotides line up with TRBD1. V lost 6 bases and J lost 4; bases outside the gene matches: 4. Per the germline V gene, CDR1 is LNHDA and CDR2 is SQIVND (reference sequence). The CDR3 has 14 amino acids. For the CDR3, the DNA is TGTGCCAGTAGGGGTCAGGGGGCCACCGGGGAGCTGTTTTTT. This gives the protein CASRGQGATGELFF.

The chain has TRBV25-1 and TRBJ1-6; D ambiguous. Germline V gives CDR1 MGHDK, CDR2 SYGVNS. V lost 2 bases, J lost 9 bases, and 14 bases lay in between. The CDR3 extends over 15 amino acids. The CDR3 here is CASSEPGGWGSPLHF. The CDR3 DNA reads as TGTGCCAGCAGTGAACCCGGAGGGTGGGGTTCACCCCTCCACTTT.

There are a few counts of this clone. The rearrangement uses TRBV7-2 and TRBJ2-1; weak D call: TRBD2 (6 bases). The CDR3 is 16 amino acids. Trimming left V 6 bases short and J 0 bases short, with 15 bases between. Germline V gene sequence: CDR1 SGHTA, CDR2 FQGNSA. The CDR3 DNA sequence: TGTGCCAGCAGTAGAGCCGGGGGAGTCTCCTACAATGAGCAGTTCTTC. Its protein product is CASSRAGGVSYNEQFF.

This clone came up once. This sequence joins TRBV28 and TRBJ1-2, with a possible D match to TRBD1 (5 bases). Deletions cut 6 bases from V and 1 base from J, with 9 bases between. The CDR3 runs 13 residues. Germline V gene lookup returns CDR1 MDHEN and CDR2 SYDVKM. The CDR3 loop reads CASRPGLNYGYTF. The CDR3 DNA follows: TGTGCCAGCAGGCCGGGACTTAACTATGGCTACACCTTC.

The chain combines TRBV29-1 with TRBJ2-7; 10 bases map to TRBD1. Germline loops: CDR1 SQVTM, CDR2 ANQGSEA. Trimming removed 5 bases from V and 5 bases from J; junction bases left unmatched: 9. The CDR3 consists of 14 residues. For the CDR3, the DNA is TGCAGCGTTATGCGACAGGGGGCGCAAAACGAGCAGTACTTC. It yields the protein CSVMRQGAQNEQYF.

The chain joins TRBV15 to TRBJ1-5, with D maybe TRBD1 (5 bases). V dropped 8 bases and J dropped 7 bases, with 18 bases sitting between them. The germline V gene encodes CDR1 LNHNV and CDR2 YYDKDF (reference sequence). The CDR3 runs to 14 residues. For the CDR3, the DNA is TGTGCCACCCGGGGGGACCCACGACAACAGCCCCAGCATTTT. Translating gives CATRGDPRQQPQHF.

The V gene is TRBV6-1, the J gene TRBJ1-3, with 7 bases that match TRBD1. The CDR3 is made up of 14 amino acids. The J segment lost 11 bases and the V segment lost 6 bases, leaving 13 bases of the junction unmatched. CDR1 MNHNS and CDR2 SASEGT come from the germline V gene. This CDR3 is CASSHRQGGTAIYF. In DNA, the CDR3 is TGTGCCAGCAGCCACAGACAGGGAGGGACAGCCATATATTTT.

The chain joins TRBV11-2 to TRBJ1-2, with D maybe TRBD1 (6 bases). The CDR3 is 14 amino acids. Germline assignment: CDR1 SGHAT and CDR2 FQNNGV. Trimming stripped 1 base from V and 4 bases from J, with 10 bases between. Here the CDR3 DNA reads TGTGCCAGCAGCTTAGCCCAGGACAGCTATGGCTACACCTTC. It translates to CASSLAQDSYGYTF.

This clone was found a few times. The V gene is TRBV28, the J gene TRBJ2-7; TRBD1 matches 9 bases. The trim removed 6 bases at V and 6 bases at J, leaving 9 bases unmatched. Germline V gives CDR1 MDHEN, CDR2 SYDVKM. The CDR3 is made up of 14 amino acids. CDR3 sequence reads: CASSRQGVFGEQYF. The DNA for the CDR3 is TGTGCCAGCAGCCGACAGGGGGTATTCGGCGAGCAGTACTTC.

V usage is TRBV29-1 and J usage is TRBJ1-3; TRBD1 might be the D (5 bases). There are 12 residues in the CDR3. V gave up 6 bases and J gave up 3 bases, with 9 bases separating them. Germline-derived CDR1 and CDR2 are SQVTM and ANQGSEA. As DNA, the CDR3 is TGCAGCGTAGGGACGGATGGAAACACCATATATTTT. As protein: CSVGTDGNTIYF.

The chain is built from TRBV7-2 and TRBJ1-4, with 7 bases aligning to TRBD1. Germline V gene lookup returns CDR1 SGHTA and CDR2 FQGNSA. CDR3 length: 16 amino acids. Losses at the gene ends were 0 bases for V and 4 bases for J; bases not matched to a gene: 5. The CDR3: CASSLARGRLNEKLFF. For the CDR3, the DNA is TGTGCCAGCAGCTTAGCGAGGGGGCGGCTTAATGAAAAACTGTTTTTT.

The gene calls are TRBV7-9 and TRBJ1-1; D unresolved. Trimming pared 11 bases from V and 1 base from J, leaving 8 bases between. CDR1 and CDR2 from the germline V gene are SEHNR and FQNEAQ (reference sequence). The CDR3 runs to 11 residues. The CDR3 loop is CAPAGNTEAFF. CDR3 bases: TGTGCCCCGGCGGGGAACACTGAAGCTTTCTTT.

The chain carries TRBV19 and TRBJ1-1; no reliable D call. Deletions cut 4 bases from V and 6 bases from J, with 3 bases between. The CDR3 is made up of 10 amino acids. From germline, CDR1 is LNHDA and CDR2 SQIVND (reference sequence). This chain's CDR3 is CASSRAEAFF. Here the CDR3 DNA reads TGTGCCAGTAGTAGGGCTGAAGCTTTCTTT.

The chain links TRBV30 to TRBJ2-2; D might be TRBD1 (5 bases). The CDR3 contains 12 residues. V was clipped by 2 bases and J by 6 bases, with 7 bases between them. Germline-derived CDR1 and CDR2 are GTSNPN and SVGIG (reference sequence). As DNA, the CDR3 is TGTGCCTGGAGTTGGGGCGCCGGGGAGCTGTTTTTT. Protein product: CAWSWGAGELFF.

This chain joins TRBV7-2 and TRBJ2-3; D gene unclear. The CDR3 runs 14 residues. V lost 3 bases to trimming and J lost 1 base, with 8 bases between them. Germline loops: CDR1 SGHTA, CDR2 FQGNSA. The CDR3 spells CASSFDRGTDTQYF. In DNA form, the CDR3 reads TGTGCCAGCAGCTTCGACCGAGGCACAGATACGCAGTATTTT. The variable domain in full, completed from reference TRBV7-2 and TRBJ2-3, reads GAGVSQSPSNKVTEKGKDVELRCDPISGHTALYWYRQSLGQGLEFLIYFQGNSAPDKSGLPSDRFSAERTGGSVSTLTIQRTQQEDSAVYLCASSFDRGTDTQYFGPGTRLTVL.

This clone was seen a few times. The genes are TRBV2 and TRBJ1-1; 7 bases line up with TRBD1. Germline V CDR1 and CDR2: SNHLY, FYNNEI. CDR3 length equals 15 residues. Germline trimming cut 6 bases from V and 1 base from J; bases unmatched to any gene: 8. This CDR3 reads CASRKGAFANTEAFF. The CDR3 DNA is TGTGCCAGCAGAAAGGGGGCGTTTGCGAACACTGAAGCTTTCTTT. Based on the CDR3 plus reference TRBV2 and TRBJ1-1, the full variable domain is EPEVTQTPSHQVTQMGQEVILRCVPISNHLYFYWYRQILGQKVEFLVSFYNNEISEKSEIFDDQFSVERPDGSNFTLKIRSTKLEDSAMYFCASRKGAFANTEAFFGQGTRLTVV.